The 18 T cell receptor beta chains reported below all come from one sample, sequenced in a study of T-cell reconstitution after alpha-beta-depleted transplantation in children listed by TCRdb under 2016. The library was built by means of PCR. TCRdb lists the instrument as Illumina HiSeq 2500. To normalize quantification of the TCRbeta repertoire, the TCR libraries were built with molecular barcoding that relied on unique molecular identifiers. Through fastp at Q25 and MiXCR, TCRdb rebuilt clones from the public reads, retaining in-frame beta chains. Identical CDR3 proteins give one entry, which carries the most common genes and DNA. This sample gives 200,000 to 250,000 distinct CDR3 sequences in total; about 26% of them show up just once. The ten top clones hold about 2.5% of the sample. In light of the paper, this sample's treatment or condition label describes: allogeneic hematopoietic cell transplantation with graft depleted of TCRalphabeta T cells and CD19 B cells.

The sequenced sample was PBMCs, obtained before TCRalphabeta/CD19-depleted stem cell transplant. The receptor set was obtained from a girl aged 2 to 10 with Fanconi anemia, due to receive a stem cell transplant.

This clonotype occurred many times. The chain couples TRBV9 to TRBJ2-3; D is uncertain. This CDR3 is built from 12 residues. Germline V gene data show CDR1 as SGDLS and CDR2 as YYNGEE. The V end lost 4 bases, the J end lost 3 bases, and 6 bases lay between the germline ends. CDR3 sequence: CASSPVTDTQYF. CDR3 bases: TGTGCCAGCAGCCCTGTGACAGATACGCAGTATTTT.

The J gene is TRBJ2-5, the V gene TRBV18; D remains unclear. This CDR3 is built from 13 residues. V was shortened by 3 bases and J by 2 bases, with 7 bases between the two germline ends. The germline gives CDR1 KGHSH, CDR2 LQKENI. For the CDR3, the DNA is TGTGCCAGCTCACCGGTCCCGCAAGAGACCCAGTACTTC. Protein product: CASSPVPQETQYF. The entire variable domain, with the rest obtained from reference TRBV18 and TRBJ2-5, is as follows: NAGVMQNPRHLVRRRGQEARLRCSPMKGHSHVYWYRQLPEEGLKFMVYLQKENIIDESGMPKERFSAEFPKEGPSILRIQQVVRGDSAAYFCASSPVPQETQYFGPGTRLLVL.

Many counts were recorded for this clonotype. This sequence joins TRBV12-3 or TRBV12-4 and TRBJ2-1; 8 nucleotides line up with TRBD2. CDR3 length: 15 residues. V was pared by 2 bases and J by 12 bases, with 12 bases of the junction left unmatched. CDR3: CASSLFFGGATRQFF. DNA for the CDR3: TGTGCCAGCAGTTTATTTTTCGGGGGGGCCACGAGGCAGTTCTTC.

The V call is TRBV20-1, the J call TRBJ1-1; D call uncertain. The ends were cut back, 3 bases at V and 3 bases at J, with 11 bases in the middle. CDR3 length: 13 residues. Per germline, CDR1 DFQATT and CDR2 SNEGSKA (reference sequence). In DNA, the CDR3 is TGCAGTGCTAGGTCAGACGGGGACACTGAAGCTTTCTTT. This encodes CSARSDGDTEAFF.

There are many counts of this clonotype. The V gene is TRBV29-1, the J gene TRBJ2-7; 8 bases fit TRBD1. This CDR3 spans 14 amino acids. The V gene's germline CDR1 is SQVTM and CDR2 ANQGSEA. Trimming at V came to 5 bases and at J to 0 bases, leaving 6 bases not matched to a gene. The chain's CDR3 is CSVYGQGDSYEQYF. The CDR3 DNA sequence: TGCAGCGTTTATGGACAGGGCGACTCCTACGAGCAGTACTTC.

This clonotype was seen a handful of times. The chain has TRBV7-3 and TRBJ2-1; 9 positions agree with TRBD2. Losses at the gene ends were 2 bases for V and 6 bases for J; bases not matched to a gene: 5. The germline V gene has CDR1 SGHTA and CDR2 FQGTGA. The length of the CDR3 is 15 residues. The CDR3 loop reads CASSLFGLATNEQFF. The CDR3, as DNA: TGTGCCAGCAGCTTATTTGGACTAGCGACCAATGAGCAGTTCTTC.

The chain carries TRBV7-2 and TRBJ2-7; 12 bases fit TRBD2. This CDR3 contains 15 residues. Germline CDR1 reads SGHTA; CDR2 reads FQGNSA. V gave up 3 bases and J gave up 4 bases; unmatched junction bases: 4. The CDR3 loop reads CASSFVLAGGYEQYF. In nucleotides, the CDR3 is TGTGCCAGCAGCTTTGTGCTAGCGGGGGGGTACGAGCAGTACTTC.

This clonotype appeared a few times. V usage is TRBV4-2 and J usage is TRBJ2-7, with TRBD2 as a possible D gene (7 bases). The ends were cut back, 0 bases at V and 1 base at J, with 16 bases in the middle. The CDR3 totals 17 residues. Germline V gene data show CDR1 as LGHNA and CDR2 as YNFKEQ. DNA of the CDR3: TGTGCCAGCAGCCAAGAAGGGGGGGCTAGCATTTCCTACGAGCAGTACTTC. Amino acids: CASSQEGGASISYEQYF.

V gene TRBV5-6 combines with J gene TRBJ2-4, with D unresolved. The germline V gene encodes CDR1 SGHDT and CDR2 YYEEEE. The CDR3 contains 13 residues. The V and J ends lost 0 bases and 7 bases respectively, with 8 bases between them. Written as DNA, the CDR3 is TGTGCCAGCAGCTTGGGGGGAAAGAACATTCAGTACTTC. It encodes CASSLGGKNIQYF.

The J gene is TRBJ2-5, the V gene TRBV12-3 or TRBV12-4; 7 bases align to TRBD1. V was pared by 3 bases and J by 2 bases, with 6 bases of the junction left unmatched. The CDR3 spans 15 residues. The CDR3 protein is CASSFMVRGQETQYF. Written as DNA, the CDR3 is TGTGCCAGCAGTTTTATGGTCAGGGGGCAAGAGACCCAGTACTTC.

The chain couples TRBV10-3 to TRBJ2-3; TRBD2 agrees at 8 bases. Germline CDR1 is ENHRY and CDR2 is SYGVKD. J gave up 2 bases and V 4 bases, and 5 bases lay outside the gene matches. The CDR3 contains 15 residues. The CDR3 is CAISGTSGTTDTQYF. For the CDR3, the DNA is TGTGCCATCAGTGGTACTAGCGGAACCACAGATACGCAGTATTTT.

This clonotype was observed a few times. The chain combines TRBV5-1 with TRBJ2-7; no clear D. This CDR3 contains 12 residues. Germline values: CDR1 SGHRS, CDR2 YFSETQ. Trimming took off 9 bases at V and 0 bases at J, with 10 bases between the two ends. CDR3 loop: CATVGYSYEQYF. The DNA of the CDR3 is TGCGCCACTGTAGGGTACTCCTACGAGCAGTACTTC. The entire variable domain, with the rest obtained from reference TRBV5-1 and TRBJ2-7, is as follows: KAGVTQTPRYLIKTRGQQVTLSCSPISGHRSVSWYQQTPGQGLQFLFEYFSETQRNKGNFPGRFSGRQFSNSRSEMNVSTLELGDSALYLCATVGYSYEQYFGPGTRLTVT.

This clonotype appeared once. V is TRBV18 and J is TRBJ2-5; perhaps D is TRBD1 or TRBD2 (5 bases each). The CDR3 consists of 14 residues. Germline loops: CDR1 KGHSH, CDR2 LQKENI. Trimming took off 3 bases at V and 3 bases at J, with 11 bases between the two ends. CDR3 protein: CASSPSSREETQYF. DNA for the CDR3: TGTGCCAGCTCACCTTCTAGCAGGGAAGAGACCCAGTACTTC.

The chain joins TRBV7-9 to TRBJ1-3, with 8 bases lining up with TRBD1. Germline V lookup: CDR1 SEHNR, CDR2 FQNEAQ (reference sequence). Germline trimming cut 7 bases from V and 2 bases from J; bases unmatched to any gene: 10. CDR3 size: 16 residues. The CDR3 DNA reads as TGTGCCAGCAACTTGGACCGGACAGGGACTGGAAACACCATATATTTT. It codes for CASNLDRTGTGNTIYF.

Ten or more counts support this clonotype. CDR3 DNA sequence: TGCAGTGCTAGAGTTGGAACTAGCGGGGGGGCCAATGAGCAGTTCTTC. Protein product: CSARVGTSGGANEQFF. The V and J genes are TRBV20-1 and TRBJ2-1; 13 bases fit TRBD2. The CDR3 spans 16 residues. Trimming removed 1 base from V and 6 bases from J; junction bases left unmatched: 6. Per the germline V gene, CDR1 is DFQATT and CDR2 is SNEGSKA (reference sequence).

This chain's CDR3 is CASSLRRASGSNEQFF. The CDR3 DNA sequence: TGTGCCAGCAGTTTACGCCGGGCTAGCGGGAGTAATGAGCAGTTCTTC. This chain links TRBV28 with TRBJ2-1; 10 bases are a match to TRBD2. V shed 2 bases and J 7 bases; nucleotides not matched to a gene: 8. CDR1 and CDR2 (germline): MDHEN, SYDVKM. CDR3 size: 16 residues. Full variable domain (remainder filled in from reference TRBV28 and TRBJ2-1): DVKVTQSSRYLVKRTGEKVFLECVQDMDHENMFWYRQDPGLGLRLIYFSYDVKMKEKGDIPEGYSVSREKKERFSLILESASTNQTSMYLCASSLRRASGSNEQFFGPGTRLTVL.

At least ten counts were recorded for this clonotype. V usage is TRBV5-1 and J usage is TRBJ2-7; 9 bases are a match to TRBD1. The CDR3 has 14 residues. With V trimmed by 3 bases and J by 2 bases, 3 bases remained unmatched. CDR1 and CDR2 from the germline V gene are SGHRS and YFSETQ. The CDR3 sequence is CASSSGTGTYEQYF. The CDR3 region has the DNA TGCGCCAGCAGCTCAGGGACAGGGACCTACGAGCAGTACTTC.

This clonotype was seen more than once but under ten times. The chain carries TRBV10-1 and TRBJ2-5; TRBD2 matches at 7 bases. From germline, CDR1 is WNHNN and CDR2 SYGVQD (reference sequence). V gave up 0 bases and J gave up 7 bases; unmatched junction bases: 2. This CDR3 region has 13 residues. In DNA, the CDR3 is TGCGCCAGCAGTGAGTCGGAGCGGGGGACCCAGTACTTC. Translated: CASSESERGTQYF.